The clone carrying this T cell receptor (beta chain) was seen only once. As yet, its antigen is unknown. The method was immunoSEQ multiplex PCR; TCRdb's version includes in-frame clones alone and lacks a portion of them. The profile shows roughly 30,000 clones, about 74% of them singletons. The data are from a study of OX40 agonist ivuxolimab in advanced cancers. Study-wide points: At 0.1 to 3.0 mg/kg and by week 6, clonal expansion occurred in CD4+ and CD8+ blood T cells. The study found that CD8+ T cells averaged more expanded clones than CD4+.

Patients were ruled out by autoimmune disease history or systemic immunosuppression. From germline, CDR1 is LGHNA and CDR2 YNFKEQ. CDR3 size: 14 residues. The ends were cut back, 3 bases at V and 8 bases at J, with 16 bases in the middle. The gene calls are TRBV4-2 and TRBJ1-2, with D possibly TRBD1 on 6 matching bases. The source was CD4+ or CD8+ T cells sorted from blood, collected in a trial of the OX40 agonist ivuxolimab. The TCR comes from an adult with an advanced solid tumor such as melanoma, head and neck, liver or kidney cancer. The CDR3 sequence: CASSQSTGAGGYTF. The CDR3 DNA reads TGTGCCAGCAGCCAGTCCACGGGGGCAGGGGGCTACACCTTC.